This is a list of T cell receptor beta chains from one sample in a study of blood T cells in healthy people across ages. TCRdb fed the 5' RACE reads into MiXCR, producing one record per CDR3 protein. The repertoire holds more than 800,000 distinct CDR3 sequences, with more than 35% as singletons. Material for sequencing was blood. These receptors were collected from a woman aged 55-69 years in good health. CDR3s include the opening cysteine and the closing phenylalanine or tryptophan. A D gene is named only where the DNA matches it firmly. Expanded clones are given a class, and other clones once, few, many or no size at all.

d_gene: NA
abundance: once
v_gene: TRBV5-1
j_gene: TRBJ2-4
len: 14
CDR3nt: TGCGCCAGCAGCTTCACAGCCGACAAAAACATTCAGTACTTC
CDR3aa: CASSFTADKNIQYF

d_gene: NA
abundance: few
v_gene: TRBV7-8
j_gene: TRBJ1-2
len: 15
CDR3nt: TGTGCCAGCAGCTTAGAAACAGGTCGTCCCCTTGGCTACACCTTC
CDR3aa: CASSLETGRPLGYTF

d_gene: NA
abundance: NA
v_gene: TRBV29-1
j_gene: TRBJ1-1
len: 14
CDR3nt: TGCAGCGTTGAAACGGGGGGGTTTTCAACTGAAGCTTTCTTT
CDR3aa: CSVETGGFSTEAFF

d_gene: NA
abundance: NA
v_gene: TRBV20-1
j_gene: TRBJ2-3
len: 12
CDR3nt: TGCAGTCTTAGGGGGGTCACAGATACGCAGTATTTT
CDR3aa: CSLRGVTDTQYF

d_gene: NA
abundance: NA
v_gene: TRBV27
j_gene: TRBJ2-7
len: 15
CDR3nt: TGTGCCAGCAGTTGGGGAGGGACAGAAAACTACGAGCAGTACTTC
CDR3aa: CASSWGGTENYEQYF

d_gene: NA
abundance: NA
v_gene: TRBV20-1
j_gene: TRBJ1-2
len: 14
CDR3nt: TGCAGTGCTAGAGCTGGGGCGCAGACCTTTGGCTACACCTTC
CDR3aa: CSARAGAQTFGYTF

d_gene: TRBD1
abundance: NA
v_gene: TRBV29-1
j_gene: TRBJ1-2
len: 12
CDR3nt: TGCAGCGTCGACAGGGAAGAGGATGGCTACACCTTC
CDR3aa: CSVDREEDGYTF

d_gene: NA
abundance: many
v_gene: TRBV11-1
j_gene: TRBJ2-4
len: 16
CDR3nt: TGTGCCAGCAGCTTAGATTCCGGTTCCAACAAAAACATTCAGTACTTC
CDR3aa: CASSLDSGSNKNIQYF

d_gene: TRBD2
abundance: few
v_gene: TRBV11-2
j_gene: TRBJ2-7
len: 13
CDR3nt: TGTGCCAGCAACTTAGGACTAGGCAACGAGCAGTACTTC
CDR3aa: CASNLGLGNEQYF

d_gene: NA
abundance: once
v_gene: TRBV27
j_gene: TRBJ1-2
len: 15
CDR3nt: TGTGCCAGCAGTCCCTCGGTTAACGGTTCCTATGGCTACACCTTC
CDR3aa: CASSPSVNGSYGYTF

d_gene: TRBD1
abundance: few
v_gene: TRBV11-2
j_gene: TRBJ1-2
len: 17
CDR3nt: TGTGCCAGCCACAACGGGACAGCTGTGTTACCCACCTATGGCTACACCTTC
CDR3aa: CASHNGTAVLPTYGYTF

d_gene: TRBD1
abundance: few
v_gene: TRBV29-1
j_gene: TRBJ1-4
len: 13
CDR3nt: TGCAGCGTATTGGGACAGGGACCCGAAAAACTGTTTTTT
CDR3aa: CSVLGQGPEKLFF

d_gene: NA
abundance: few
v_gene: TRBV11-2
j_gene: TRBJ2-3
len: 15
CDR3nt: TGTGCCAGCTCTGAACGTGGGAGAGGGACAGATACGCAGTATTTT
CDR3aa: CASSERGRGTDTQYF

d_gene: TRBD2
abundance: NA
v_gene: TRBV4-1
j_gene: TRBJ2-7
len: 15
CDR3nt: TGCGCCAGCAGCCAATGGTTGCGGGGGTCCTACGAGCAGTACTTC
CDR3aa: CASSQWLRGSYEQYF

d_gene: TRBD1
abundance: few
v_gene: TRBV3-1
j_gene: TRBJ2-7
len: 14
CDR3nt: TGTGCCAGCAGCCGAGGGACAGGGAACTACGAGCAGTACTTC
CDR3aa: CASSRGTGNYEQYF

d_gene: NA
abundance: NA
v_gene: TRBV3-1
j_gene: TRBJ2-3
len: 18
CDR3nt: TGTGCCAGCAGCCAAATAATCCCCCTCAGCAGTGACACAGATACGCAGTATTTT
CDR3aa: CASSQIIPLSSDTDTQYF

d_gene: TRBD1
abundance: NA
v_gene: TRBV6-1
j_gene: TRBJ2-3
len: 15
CDR3nt: TGTGCCAGCAGTTCCGGGACAGGGGGGACTGGTACGCAGTATTTT
CDR3aa: CASSSGTGGTGTQYF

d_gene: NA
abundance: few
v_gene: TRBV5-8
j_gene: TRBJ1-2
len: 13
CDR3nt: TGTGCCAGCAGCTTTGCGGGGGAAAGGGGCTACACCTTC
CDR3aa: CASSFAGERGYTF

d_gene: NA
abundance: NA
v_gene: TRBV6-2/TRBV6-3
j_gene: TRBJ2-2
len: 16
CDR3nt: TGTGCCAGCAGTTCTAGGCAGATCGCGAACACCGGGGAGCTGTTTTTT
CDR3aa: CASSSRQIANTGELFF

d_gene: NA
abundance: NA
v_gene: TRBV5-1
j_gene: TRBJ1-6
len: 14
CDR3nt: TGCGCCAGCAGCTTGGGCGGCAGCACGTCACCCCTCCACTTT
CDR3aa: CASSLGGSTSPLHF

d_gene: NA
abundance: NA
v_gene: TRBV20-1
j_gene: TRBJ2-4
len: 16
CDR3nt: TGCAGTGCTAGAGATTCGGCGAGCCTAGCCAAAAACATTCAGTACTTC
CDR3aa: CSARDSASLAKNIQYF

d_gene: TRBD2
abundance: NA
v_gene: TRBV15
j_gene: TRBJ2-1
len: 20
CDR3nt: TGTGCCACCAGCAGAGACAACCCTTTTCTAGCGGGAGACTCCTACAATGAGCAGTTCTTC
CDR3aa: CATSRDNPFLAGDSYNEQFF

d_gene: NA
abundance: many
v_gene: TRBV5-6
j_gene: TRBJ2-7
len: 14
CDR3nt: TGTGCCAGCAGGACTCAGGGGCCCACCTACGAGCAGTACTTC
CDR3aa: CASRTQGPTYEQYF

d_gene: NA
abundance: NA
v_gene: TRBV24-1
j_gene: TRBJ2-1
len: 16
CDR3nt: TGTGCCACCAGTAAGGGGGGGACAACGCCCTACAATGAGCAGTTCTTC
CDR3aa: CATSKGGTTPYNEQFF

d_gene: NA
abundance: few
v_gene: TRBV7-2
j_gene: TRBJ1-1
len: 16
CDR3nt: TGTGCCAGCAGCTTAGGAAGTTGGAGCCAGAACACTGAAGCTTTCTTT
CDR3aa: CASSLGSWSQNTEAFF

d_gene: NA
abundance: NA
v_gene: TRBV20-1
j_gene: TRBJ2-1
len: 14
CDR3nt: TGCAGTGCTAGAGACAGGACAGCGCGGGAGACCCAGTTCTTC
CDR3aa: CSARDRTARETQFF

d_gene: NA
abundance: NA
v_gene: TRBV21-1
j_gene: TRBJ2-3
len: 15
CDR3nt: TGTGCCAGCAGCACAACTAGCGGGAGAGGGGATACGCAGTATTTT
CDR3aa: CASSTTSGRGDTQYF

d_gene: NA
abundance: NA
v_gene: TRBV28
j_gene: TRBJ1-2
len: 16
CDR3nt: TGTGCCAGCAGTTTATTAGGAACGACAGGCCGCTGGGGCTACACCTTC
CDR3aa: CASSLLGTTGRWGYTF

d_gene: NA
abundance: NA
v_gene: TRBV11-2
j_gene: TRBJ2-1
len: 15
CDR3nt: TGTGCCAGCAGCTTAGATATCCCAGCGCCCCATGAGCAGTTCTTC
CDR3aa: CASSLDIPAPHEQFF

d_gene: NA
abundance: NA
v_gene: TRBV6-2/TRBV6-3
j_gene: TRBJ2-1
len: 13
CDR3nt: TGTGCCAGCAGTTACAGGCTTTACAATGAGCAGTTCTTC
CDR3aa: CASSYRLYNEQFF

d_gene: NA
abundance: NA
v_gene: TRBV27
j_gene: TRBJ2-7
len: 15
CDR3nt: TGTGCCAGCAGTTGGGAGGCAGGGGGTGGGGACGAGCAGTACTTC
CDR3aa: CASSWEAGGGDEQYF

d_gene: NA
abundance: NA
v_gene: TRBV24-1
j_gene: TRBJ2-3
len: 16
CDR3nt: TGTGCCGCCAGTGAGACACAAGGGTGGGCGACAGATACGCAGTATTTT
CDR3aa: CAASETQGWATDTQYF

d_gene: NA
abundance: many
v_gene: TRBV10-3
j_gene: TRBJ2-1
len: 18
CDR3nt: TGTGCCATCAGTGAGTCGAGTTTGGGGGTAGGCGCCTACAATGAGCAGTTCTTC
CDR3aa: CAISESSLGVGAYNEQFF

d_gene: NA
abundance: NA
v_gene: TRBV7-2
j_gene: TRBJ2-5
len: 12
CDR3nt: TGTGCCAGCAGCTTAGGACTCAGGCGGCAGTACTTC
CDR3aa: CASSLGLRRQYF

d_gene: NA
abundance: few
v_gene: TRBV6-8
j_gene: TRBJ2-3
len: 17
CDR3nt: TGTGCCAGCATTCCACCCCCGACTAGTTCCGTGGAAGATACGCAGTATTTT
CDR3aa: CASIPPPTSSVEDTQYF

d_gene: NA
abundance: NA
v_gene: TRBV5-1
j_gene: TRBJ1-5
len: 17
CDR3nt: TGCGCCAGCAGCTTGCAACAGGACCGGTATAGCAATCAGCCCCAGCATTTT
CDR3aa: CASSLQQDRYSNQPQHF

d_gene: NA
abundance: few
v_gene: TRBV7-3
j_gene: TRBJ1-1
len: 14
CDR3nt: TGTGCCAGCAGTGAGTGGGGGGGTGGCACTGAAGCTTTCTTT
CDR3aa: CASSEWGGGTEAFF

d_gene: TRBD1
abundance: NA
v_gene: TRBV20-1
j_gene: TRBJ1-6
len: 14
CDR3nt: TGCAGTGCTCCCCGACAGGGGGAGAAATCACCCCTCCACTTT
CDR3aa: CSAPRQGEKSPLHF

d_gene: NA
abundance: many
v_gene: TRBV29-1
j_gene: TRBJ2-3
len: 12
CDR3nt: TGCAGCGTTGGTGCGGCGGAGCATACGCAGTATTTT
CDR3aa: CSVGAAEHTQYF

d_gene: NA
abundance: NA
v_gene: TRBV20-1
j_gene: TRBJ2-3
len: 13
CDR3nt: TGCAGTGCTATGAACCTCCGGGTAGATACGCAGTATTTT
CDR3aa: CSAMNLRVDTQYF

d_gene: TRBD1
abundance: NA
v_gene: TRBV20-1
j_gene: TRBJ1-5
len: 14
CDR3nt: TGCAGTGCTAGGGGGACAGGAGGCAATCAGCCCCAGCATTTT
CDR3aa: CSARGTGGNQPQHF

d_gene: TRBD1
abundance: NA
v_gene: TRBV5-1
j_gene: TRBJ2-3
len: 16
CDR3nt: TGCGCCAGCAGTCGCGAGGGACAGGGGGCTGTAGATACGCAGTATTTT
CDR3aa: CASSREGQGAVDTQYF

d_gene: NA
abundance: NA
v_gene: TRBV6-1
j_gene: TRBJ2-5
len: 16
CDR3nt: TGTGCCAGCAGTGAACCCCTAGCGCCGAATCAAGAGACCCAGTACTTC
CDR3aa: CASSEPLAPNQETQYF